Listed below are T cell receptor beta chains from one sample, sequenced in a study of T cell responses to AZD1222 COVID-19 vaccine. Method: immunoSEQ multiplex PCR; TCRdb's copy keeps in-frame clones and lacks some. The table records 170,000 or so clones, around 90% of them present only once. The source was peripheral blood, collected on day 0 of AZD1222 vaccination. These receptors were collected from an adult in good health. The conserved cysteine and the conserved F or W are not part of the CDR3 here.

v_gene: TRBV7-6
j_gene: TRBJ2-1
CDR3aa: ASSLSGPGGSVYNEQF

v_gene: TRBV7-7
j_gene: TRBJ2-5
CDR3aa: ASSLGSGGETQY

v_gene: TRBV2
j_gene: TRBJ2-7
CDR3aa: ASRVTSGAYEQY

v_gene: TRBV7-2
j_gene: TRBJ2-3
CDR3aa: ASSPQPGGATQY

v_gene: TRBV12-3/TRBV12-4
j_gene: TRBJ2-1
CDR3aa: ASSPLSDEQF

v_gene: TRBV10-2
j_gene: TRBJ2-5
CDR3aa: ASRTSSQETQY

v_gene: TRBV30
j_gene: TRBJ1-4
CDR3aa: AWNLGGQGNEKLF

v_gene: TRBV28
j_gene: TRBJ2-7
CDR3aa: ASSGQGGSYEQY

v_gene: TRBV18
j_gene: TRBJ2-7
CDR3aa: ASSPTGPEQY

v_gene: TRBV28
j_gene: TRBJ1-6
CDR3aa: ASKTGNSPLH

v_gene: TRBV4-1
j_gene: TRBJ2-7
CDR3aa: ASSQDRFSGRTYEQY

v_gene: TRBV28
j_gene: TRBJ1-2
CDR3aa: ASSSGGQGLGYT

v_gene: TRBV9
j_gene: TRBJ1-1
CDR3aa: ASSPGVVGTEAF

v_gene: TRBV10-3
j_gene: TRBJ2-1
CDR3aa: AVSGRASEQF

v_gene: TRBV3-1/TRBV3-2
j_gene: TRBJ1-5
CDR3aa: ASSPSASATWPQH

v_gene: TRBV1
j_gene: TRBJ1-2
CDR3aa: TSSQAQPRGRRGGYT

v_gene: TRBV11-2
j_gene: TRBJ2-7
CDR3aa: ASSSWQDRGSEQY

v_gene: TRBV11-3
j_gene: TRBJ1-2
CDR3aa: ASSLGSRSNYGYT

v_gene: TRBV28
j_gene: TRBJ1-2
CDR3aa: ASGSTPRPGATRGYT

v_gene: TRBV5-6
j_gene: TRBJ1-2
CDR3aa: ASSWGRGINYGYT

v_gene: TRBV6-5
j_gene: TRBJ2-7
CDR3aa: ASSFWGQGDDEQY

v_gene: TRBV19
j_gene: TRBJ1-2
CDR3aa: ASLRGTANYGYT